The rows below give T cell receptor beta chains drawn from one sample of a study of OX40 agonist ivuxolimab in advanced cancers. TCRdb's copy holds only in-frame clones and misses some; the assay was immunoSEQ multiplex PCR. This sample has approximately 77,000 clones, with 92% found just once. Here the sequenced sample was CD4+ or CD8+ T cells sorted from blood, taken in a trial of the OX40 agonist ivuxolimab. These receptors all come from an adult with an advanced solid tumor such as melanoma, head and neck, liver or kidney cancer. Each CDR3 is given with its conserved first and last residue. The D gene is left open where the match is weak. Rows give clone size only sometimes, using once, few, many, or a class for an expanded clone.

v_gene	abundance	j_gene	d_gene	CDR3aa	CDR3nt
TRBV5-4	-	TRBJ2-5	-	CASSSGGDVRGTQYF	TGTGCCAGCAGCTCCGGGGGAGACGTAAGAGGGACCCAGTACTTC
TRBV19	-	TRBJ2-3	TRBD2	CASSEREGLSDTQYF	TGTGCCAGTAGTGAGCGGGAGGGCCTATCAGATACGCAGTATTTT
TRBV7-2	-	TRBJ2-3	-	CASSRIVRDDTQYF	TGTGCCAGCAGCCGTATTGTCCGTGATGATACGCAGTATTTT
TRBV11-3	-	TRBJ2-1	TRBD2	CASSLDSGRGYNEQFF	TGTGCCAGCAGCTTAGATAGCGGGAGAGGCTACAATGAGCAGTTCTTC
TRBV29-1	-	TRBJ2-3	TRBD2	CSVGTSGSLDTQYF	TGCAGCGTCGGGACTAGCGGGAGCCTAGATACGCAGTATTTT
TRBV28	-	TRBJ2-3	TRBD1	CASTKGAVSTDTQYF	TGTGCCAGCACGAAGGGGGCGGTGAGCACAGATACGCAGTATTTT
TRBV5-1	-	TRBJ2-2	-	CASSFGTILTGELFF	TGCGCCAGCAGCTTCGGGACCATCCTGACCGGGGAGCTGTTTTTT
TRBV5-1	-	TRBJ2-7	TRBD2	CASSLEAGGTAYEQYF	TGCGCCAGCAGCTTGGAAGCGGGAGGTACCGCCTACGAGCAGTACTTC
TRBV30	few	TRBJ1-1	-	CAGGHLNTEAFF	TGTGCCGGGGGACATCTGAACACTGAAGCTTTCTTT
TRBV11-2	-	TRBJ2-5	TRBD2	CASSVGTSGETQYF	TGTGCCAGCAGCGTCGGGACTAGCGGAGAGACCCAGTACTTC
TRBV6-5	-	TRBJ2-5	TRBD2	CASRLAGGSETQYF	TGTGCCAGCCGACTAGCGGGAGGGTCTGAGACCCAGTACTTC
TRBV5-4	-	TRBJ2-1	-	CASSLVLTNEQFF	TGTGCCAGCAGCTTGGTACTAACCAATGAGCAGTTCTTC
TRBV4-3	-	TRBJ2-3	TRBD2	CASSLGAGSVRDTQYF	TGCGCCAGCAGCCTAGGAGCGGGGTCGGTTCGAGATACGCAGTATTTT
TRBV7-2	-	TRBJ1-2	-	CASSRSETYGYTF	TGTGCCAGCAGCCGGTCTGAGACATATGGCTACACCTTC
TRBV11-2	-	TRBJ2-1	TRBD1	CASSSGTGVFDEQFF	TGTGCCAGCAGCTCCGGGACAGGGGTCTTCGATGAGCAGTTCTTC
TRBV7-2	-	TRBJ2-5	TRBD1	CASSIRDRQETQYF	TGTGCCAGCAGCATCCGGGACAGGCAAGAGACCCAGTACTTC
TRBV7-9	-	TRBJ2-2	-	CASSPRTATNTGELFF	TGTGCCAGCAGCCCCCGGACAGCAACGAACACCGGGGAGCTGTTTTTT
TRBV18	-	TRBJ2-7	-	CASSAGTYNEQYF	TGTGCCAGCTCTGCCGGGACATATAACGAGCAGTACTTC
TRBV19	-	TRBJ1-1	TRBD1	CASSIQNRGHTEAFF	TGTGCCAGTAGTATTCAAAACAGGGGGCACACTGAAGCTTTCTTT
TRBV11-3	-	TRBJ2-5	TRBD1	CASSFPQGVGETQYF	TGTGCCAGCAGCTTCCCTCAGGGGGTTGGAGAGACCCAGTACTTC
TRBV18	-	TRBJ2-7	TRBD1	CASSPEGAIDEQYF	TGTGCCAGCTCACCAGAGGGGGCGATCGACGAGCAGTACTTC
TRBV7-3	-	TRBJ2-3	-	CASSLKTPPDTQYF	TGTGCCAGCAGCTTAAAGACTCCGCCAGATACGCAGTATTTT
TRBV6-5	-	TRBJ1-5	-	CASSPTNSNQPQHF	TGTGCCAGCAGTCCAACAAATAGCAATCAGCCCCAGCATTTT
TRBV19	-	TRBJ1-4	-	CASTPGVAREEKLFF	TGTGCCAGTACACCAGGAGTTGCAAGGGAAGAAAAACTGTTTTTT
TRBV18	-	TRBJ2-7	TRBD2	CASSPKLSAGASYEQYF	TGTGCCAGCTCACCGAAGTTGTCGGCGGGAGCCTCCTACGAGCAGTACTTC
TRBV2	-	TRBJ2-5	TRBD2	CASARVRSGGQETQYF	TGTGCCAGCGCCCGGGTTCGATCGGGAGGACAAGAGACCCAGTACTTC
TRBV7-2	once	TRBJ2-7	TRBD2	CASSVRGGTSGNPYEQYF	TGTGCCAGCAGCGTTAGAGGGGGGACTAGCGGGAACCCCTACGAGCAGTACTTC
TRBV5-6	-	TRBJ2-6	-	CASSSTGANVLTF	TGTGCCAGCAGCTCGACAGGGGCCAACGTCCTGACTTTC
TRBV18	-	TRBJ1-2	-	CASSHTENYGYTF	TGTGCCAGCTCCCACACAGAGAACTATGGCTACACCTTC
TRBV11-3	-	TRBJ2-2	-	CASSLGLKRTAGELFF	TGTGCCAGCAGCTTAGGGCTGAAGAGGACGGCCGGGGAGCTGTTTTTT
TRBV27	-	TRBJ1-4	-	CASSLSRGEKLFF	TGTGCCAGCAGTTTATCCAGGGGTGAAAAACTGTTTTTT
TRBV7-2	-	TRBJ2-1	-	CASSDYNEQFF	TGTGCCAGCAGCGACTACAATGAGCAGTTCTTC
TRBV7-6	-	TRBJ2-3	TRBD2	CASRGTSGTTDTQYF	TGTGCCAGCAGAGGGACTAGCGGGACCACAGATACGCAGTATTTT
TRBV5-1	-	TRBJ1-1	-	CASSIVGDREEAFF	TGCGCCAGCAGCATTGTGGGAGACAGAGAGGAAGCTTTCTTT
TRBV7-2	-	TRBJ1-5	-	CASSLSVGRNQPQHF	TGTGCCAGCAGCCTGTCGGTGGGCAGGAATCAGCCCCAGCATTTT
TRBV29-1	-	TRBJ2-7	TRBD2	CSVRLAGGPAYEQYF	TGCAGCGTTCGACTAGCGGGCGGCCCCGCCTACGAGCAGTACTTC
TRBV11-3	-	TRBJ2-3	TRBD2	CASSSLAGASTDTQYF	TGTGCCAGCAGCTCCCTAGCGGGAGCCAGCACAGATACGCAGTATTTT
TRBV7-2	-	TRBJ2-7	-	CASSLVRRGEQYF	TGTGCCAGCAGCTTAGTCCGGAGGGGGGAGCAGTACTTC
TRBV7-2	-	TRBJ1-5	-	CASSLAGLGNQPQHF	TGTGCCAGCAGCTTAGCAGGGTTGGGGAATCAGCCCCAGCATTTT
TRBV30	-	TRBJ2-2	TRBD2	CAWSVLAGGGGELFF	TGTGCCTGGAGTGTACTGGCGGGAGGGGGCGGGGAGCTGTTTTTT
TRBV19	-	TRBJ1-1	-	CASRIRVGTEAFF	TGTGCCAGTAGAATCCGGGTCGGCACTGAAGCTTTCTTT
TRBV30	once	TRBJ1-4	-	CAWSLGFGNEKLFF	TGTGCCTGGAGTTTAGGATTCGGAAATGAAAAACTGTTTTTT
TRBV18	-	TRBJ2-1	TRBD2	CASSPGTSYNEQFF	TGTGCCAGCTCACCCGGGACTAGTTACAATGAGCAGTTCTTC
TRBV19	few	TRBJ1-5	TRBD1	CASTLQGNLGQPQHF	TGTGCCAGTACCTTACAGGGGAATCTGGGTCAGCCCCAGCATTTT
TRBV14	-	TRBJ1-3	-	CASSQGFSGNTIYF	TGTGCCAGCAGCCAGGGGTTCTCTGGAAACACCATATATTTT
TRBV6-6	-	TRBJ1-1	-	CASSYEGHRGEAFF	TGTGCCAGCAGTTACGAAGGACATAGGGGTGAAGCTTTCTTT
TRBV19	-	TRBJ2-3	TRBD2	CASSMNSGRADTQYF	TGTGCCAGTAGTATGAATAGCGGGAGGGCAGATACGCAGTATTTT
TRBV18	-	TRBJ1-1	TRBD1	CASSPNRGYTEAFF	TGTGCCAGCTCACCCAACAGGGGGTACACTGAAGCTTTCTTT
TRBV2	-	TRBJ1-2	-	CASTRNQGPRGGYTF	TGTGCCAGCACTCGCAACCAAGGGCCCAGAGGTGGCTACACCTTC
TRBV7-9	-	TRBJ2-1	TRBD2	CASSLLNGLAGYNEQFF	TGTGCCAGCAGTTTACTAAACGGACTAGCGGGGTACAATGAGCAGTTCTTC
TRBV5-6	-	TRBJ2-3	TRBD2	CASSLVSGSFGDTQYF	TGTGCCAGCAGCTTGGTTAGCGGGAGCTTCGGAGATACGCAGTATTTT
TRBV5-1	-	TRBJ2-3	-	CASSLKTSQNTDTQYF	TGCGCCAGCAGCTTGAAGACCTCCCAAAACACAGATACGCAGTATTTT
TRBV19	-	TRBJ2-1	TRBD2	CASRQTSGRTYIYNEQFF	TGTGCCAGTAGACAGACTAGCGGGAGGACTTACATCTACAATGAGCAGTTCTTC
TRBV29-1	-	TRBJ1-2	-	CSVAGGRVGGYTF	TGCAGCGTTGCTGGTGGCAGGGTGGGGGGCTACACCTTC
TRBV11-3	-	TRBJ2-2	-	CASSRSTPRGGELFF	TGTGCCAGCAGCCGATCTACCCCCAGGGGAGGGGAGCTGTTTTTT
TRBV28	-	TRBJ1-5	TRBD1	CASSPGTAGNQPQHF	TGTGCCAGCAGCCCAGGGACAGCCGGCAATCAGCCCCAGCATTTT
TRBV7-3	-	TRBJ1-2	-	CASSSTTGRNYGYTF	TGTGCCAGCAGCTCGACAACCGGAAGAAACTATGGCTACACCTTC